This T cell receptor beta chain was profiled in a study of blood T cell repertoires in COVID-19. Study context: Acute and convalescent COVID-19 samples came from the United States, Italy and Spain.

Trimming removed 0 bases at V and 1 base at J, with 7 bases between. Germline V gene sequence: CDR1 SGHRS, CDR2 YFSETQ. The CDR3 is made up of 14 amino acids. Patients from Seattle were sampled longitudinally, starting during active infection. Only in-frame clones appear in the TCRdb table, and some are missing; sequencing was by immunoSEQ multiplex PCR. The data show about 180,000 clones, roughly 81% seen once. The chain employs TRBV5-1 and TRBJ1-1, with D uncertain. The sample taken for sequencing was peripheral blood. The sequence came from a woman of 80 years or more with COVID-19, enrolled during active disease. CDR3 loop: CASSLDSWNTEAFF. CDR3 DNA sequence: TGCGCCAGCAGCTTGGACAGCTGGAACACTGAAGCTTTCTTT.